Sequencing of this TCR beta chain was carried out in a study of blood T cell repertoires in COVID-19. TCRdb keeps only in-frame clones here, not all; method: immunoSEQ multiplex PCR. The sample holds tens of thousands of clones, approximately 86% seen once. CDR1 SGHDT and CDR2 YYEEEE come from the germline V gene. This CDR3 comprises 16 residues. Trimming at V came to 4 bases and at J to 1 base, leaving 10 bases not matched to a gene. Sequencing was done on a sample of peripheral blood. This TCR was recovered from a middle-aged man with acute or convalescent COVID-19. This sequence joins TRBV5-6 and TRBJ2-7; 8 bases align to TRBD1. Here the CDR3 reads CASSDPQGGKSYEQYF. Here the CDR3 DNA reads TGTGCCAGCAGCGATCCACAGGGGGGAAAATCCTACGAGCAGTACTTC.